Listed below are T cell receptor beta chains from one sample, sequenced in a study of T cell responses to AZD1222 COVID-19 vaccine. Some clones are missing from TCRdb's copy, which holds only in-frame ones; the method was immunoSEQ multiplex PCR. Of more than 90,000 clones listed, about 87% are singletons. This sample comprised peripheral blood, obtained 28 days after the second AZD1222 dose. The receptor set was obtained from an adult who received the AZD1222 COVID-19 vaccine. The CDR3 runs from the conserved cysteine through the conserved F or W. A D gene is named only where the DNA matches it firmly. Expanded clones get a size class; other rows say once, few or many, or leave the size out.

J: TRBJ1-4; size: once; V: TRBV7-9; length: 14; D: TRBD1; CDR3: CASSVRGGDEKLFF; DNA: TGTGCCAGCAGCGTACGAGGGGGCGACGAAAAACTGTTTTTT
J: TRBJ2-2; size: NA; V: TRBV27; length: 14; D: NA; CDR3: CASRQGTGTGELFF; DNA: TGTGCCAGCAGACAGGGAACGGGAACCGGGGAGCTGTTTTTT
J: TRBJ2-6; size: NA; V: TRBV4-3; length: 18; D: NA; CDR3: CASSLTLIRGSGANVLTF; DNA: TGCGCCAGCAGCCTCACCTTGATTCGAGGTTCTGGGGCCAACGTCCTGACTTTC
J: TRBJ2-1; size: NA; V: TRBV6-5; length: 14; D: NA; CDR3: CASSPQGGWYEQFF; DNA: TGTGCCAGCAGCCCACAAGGTGGATGGTATGAGCAGTTCTTC
J: TRBJ2-7; size: NA; V: TRBV18; length: 15; D: TRBD1; CDR3: CASSFGTGGSYEQYF; DNA: TGTGCCAGCTCATTTGGGACAGGGGGTTCCTACGAGCAGTACTTC
J: TRBJ1-1; size: NA; V: TRBV6-5; length: 14; D: NA; CDR3: CASSWEGLGTEAFF; DNA: TGTGCCAGCAGTTGGGAGGGCTTAGGCACTGAAGCTTTCTTT
J: TRBJ2-1; size: NA; V: TRBV7-9; length: 14; D: NA; CDR3: CASSLAGGHQEQFF; DNA: TGTGCCAGCAGCTTAGCGGGGGGGCATCAGGAGCAGTTCTTC
J: TRBJ1-2; size: NA; V: TRBV5-1; length: 15; D: NA; CDR3: CASSLDGGAIYGYTF; DNA: TGCGCCAGCAGCTTGGACGGCGGGGCAATCTATGGCTACACCTTC
J: TRBJ1-2; size: NA; V: TRBV6-5; length: 15; D: NA; CDR3: CASSYSGGSNYGYTF; DNA: TGTGCCAGCAGTTACTCGGGGGGAAGCAACTATGGCTACACCTTC
J: TRBJ2-5; size: NA; V: TRBV15; length: 12; D: NA; CDR3: CATSRVGETQYF; DNA: TGTGCCACCAGCAGAGTGGGCGAGACCCAGTACTTC
J: TRBJ2-7; size: NA; V: TRBV25-1; length: 15; D: NA; CDR3: CASSEYLRGGYEQYF; DNA: TGTGCCAGCAGTGAATATCTGAGAGGGGGATACGAGCAGTACTTC
J: TRBJ2-7; size: few; V: TRBV6-5; length: 16; D: NA; CDR3: CASSYDLAGKPYEQYF; DNA: TGTGCCAGCAGTTACGATCTGGCGGGAAAGCCCTACGAGCAGTACTTC
J: TRBJ1-5; size: NA; V: TRBV19; length: 13; D: NA; CDR3: CASSPDSNQPQHF; DNA: TGTGCCAGTAGCCCAGATAGCAATCAGCCCCAGCATTTT
J: TRBJ1-5; size: NA; V: TRBV24-1; length: 16; D: TRBD1; CDR3: CATSDTTGGNNQPQHF; DNA: TGTGCCACCAGTGACACGACAGGGGGCAACAATCAGCCCCAGCATTTT
J: TRBJ1-2; size: NA; V: TRBV28; length: 14; D: NA; CDR3: CASSLSSGVYGYTF; DNA: TGTGCCAGCAGTTTATCTTCAGGGGTTTATGGCTACACCTTC
J: TRBJ1-2; size: NA; V: TRBV9; length: 15; D: NA; CDR3: CASSVGRGGSLVYTF; DNA: TGTGCCAGCAGCGTAGGACGGGGAGGGTCTCTCGTCTACACCTTC
J: TRBJ2-7; size: NA; V: TRBV5-6; length: 16; D: TRBD2; CDR3: CASSLRGRESPYEQYF; DNA: TGTGCCAGCAGCTTAAGAGGGCGGGAGAGTCCCTACGAGCAGTACTTC
J: TRBJ1-1; size: NA; V: TRBV5-1; length: 13; D: NA; CDR3: CASSTTGNTEAFF; DNA: TGCGCCAGCAGCACCACAGGGAACACTGAAGCTTTCTTT
J: TRBJ2-3; size: once; V: TRBV7-7; length: 14; D: NA; CDR3: CASSLGLPTDTQYF; DNA: TGTGCTAGCAGCTTAGGTCTTCCCACAGATACGCAGTATTTT
J: TRBJ2-1; size: NA; V: TRBV5-1; length: 15; D: NA; CDR3: CASSLAQTVYNEQFF; DNA: TGCGCCAGCAGCTTGGCTCAGACAGTCTACAATGAGCAGTTCTTC
J: TRBJ2-7; size: once; V: TRBV4-2; length: 19; D: TRBD1; CDR3: CASSQEFKIGTGVSYEQYF; DNA: TGTGCCAGCAGCCAAGAATTTAAAATAGGGACAGGGGTATCCTACGAGCAGTACTTC
J: TRBJ1-3; size: few; V: TRBV5-1; length: 16; D: NA; CDR3: CASSLFRPESGNTIYF; DNA: TGCGCCAGCAGCTTGTTCCGCCCGGAATCTGGAAACACCATATATTTT
J: TRBJ2-1; size: NA; V: TRBV27; length: 16; D: TRBD2; CDR3: CASSSLLAARYNEQFF; DNA: TGTGCCAGCAGTTCACTTCTAGCGGCCAGGTACAATGAGCAGTTCTTC
J: TRBJ1-3; size: few; V: TRBV20-1; length: 11; D: NA; CDR3: CSAPTGNTIYF; DNA: TGCAGTGCCCCTACTGGGAACACCATATATTTT
J: TRBJ2-1; size: NA; V: TRBV4-3; length: 14; D: NA; CDR3: CASSQGRQRNEQFF; DNA: TGCGCCAGCAGCCAAGGCAGACAGAGGAATGAGCAGTTCTTC
J: TRBJ2-1; size: NA; V: TRBV5-1; length: 16; D: TRBD2; CDR3: CASSLGSSGFYNEQFF; DNA: TGCGCCAGCAGCTTAGGGTCTAGCGGATTTTACAATGAGCAGTTCTTC
J: TRBJ2-5; size: NA; V: TRBV11-1; length: 13; D: NA; CDR3: CASSRGGGETQYF; DNA: TGTGCCAGCAGCCGGGGCGGTGGGGAGACCCAGTACTTC
J: TRBJ2-2; size: NA; V: TRBV18; length: 15; D: NA; CDR3: CASSPRRQIAGELFF; DNA: TGTGCCAGCTCACCCCGTCGACAGATCGCCGGGGAGCTGTTTTTT
J: TRBJ1-2; size: NA; V: TRBV29-1; length: 13; D: TRBD1; CDR3: CSVKNQGDYGYTF; DNA: TGCAGCGTAAAAAACCAGGGGGACTATGGCTACACCTTC
J: TRBJ1-6; size: NA; V: TRBV13; length: 15; D: NA; CDR3: CASSPRGALGSPLHF; DNA: TGTGCCAGCAGCCCACGTGGGGCGTTAGGTTCACCCCTCCACTTT
J: TRBJ1-5; size: NA; V: TRBV27; length: 18; D: NA; CDR3: CASSATRADVYSNQPQHF; DNA: TGTGCCAGCAGTGCCACCAGGGCGGATGTCTATAGCAATCAGCCCCAGCATTTT
J: TRBJ1-6; size: NA; V: TRBV2; length: 15; D: NA; CDR3: CASSIDRRDFSPLHF; DNA: TGTGCCAGCAGTATTGACAGACGGGATTTTTCACCCCTCCACTTT
J: TRBJ1-6; size: NA; V: TRBV30; length: 13; D: TRBD1; CDR3: CAWSGQGNSPLHF; DNA: TGTGCCTGGAGCGGACAGGGGAATTCACCCCTCCACTTT